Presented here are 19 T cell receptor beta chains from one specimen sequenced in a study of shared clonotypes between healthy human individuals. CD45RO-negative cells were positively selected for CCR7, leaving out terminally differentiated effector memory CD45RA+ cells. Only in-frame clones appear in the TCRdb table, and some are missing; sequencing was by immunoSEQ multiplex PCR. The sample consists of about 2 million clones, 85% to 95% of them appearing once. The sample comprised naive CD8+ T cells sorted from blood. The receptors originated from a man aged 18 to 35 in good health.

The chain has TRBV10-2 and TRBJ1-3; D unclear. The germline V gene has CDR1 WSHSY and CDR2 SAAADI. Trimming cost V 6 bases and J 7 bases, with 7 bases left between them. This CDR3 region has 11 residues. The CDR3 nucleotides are TGCGCCAGCAGAGACTCGAACACCATATATTTT. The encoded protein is CASRDSNTIYF.

The CDR3: CASSSRTSGEYEQYF. Here the CDR3 DNA reads TGTGCCAGCAGCTCCCGGACTAGCGGGGAATACGAGCAGTACTTC. The V call is TRBV13, the J call TRBJ2-7; 12 nucleotides align to TRBD2. J was trimmed by 4 bases and V by 4 bases; bases with no gene match: 5. Per germline, CDR1 PRHDT and CDR2 FYEKMQ (reference sequence). The CDR3 contains 15 residues.

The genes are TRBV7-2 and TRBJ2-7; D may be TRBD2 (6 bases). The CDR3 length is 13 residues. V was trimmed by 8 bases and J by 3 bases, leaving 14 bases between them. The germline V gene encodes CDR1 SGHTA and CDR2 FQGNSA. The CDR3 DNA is TGTGCCAGCGCCGCGGGACGGTTCTACGAGCAGTACTTC. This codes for CASAAGRFYEQYF.

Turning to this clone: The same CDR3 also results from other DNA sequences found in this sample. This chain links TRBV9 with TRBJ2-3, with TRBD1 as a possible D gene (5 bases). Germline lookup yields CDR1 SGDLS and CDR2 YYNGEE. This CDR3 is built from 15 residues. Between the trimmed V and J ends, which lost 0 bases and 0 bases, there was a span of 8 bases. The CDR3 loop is CASSVEGVSTDTQYF. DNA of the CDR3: TGTGCCAGCAGCGTAGAAGGGGTAAGCACAGATACGCAGTATTTT.

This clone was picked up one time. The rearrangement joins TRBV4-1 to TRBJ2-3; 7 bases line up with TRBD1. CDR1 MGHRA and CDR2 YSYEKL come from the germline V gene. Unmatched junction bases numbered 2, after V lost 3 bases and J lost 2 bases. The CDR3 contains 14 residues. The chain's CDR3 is CASSQTGNTDTQYF. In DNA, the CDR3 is TGCGCCAGCAGCCAGACAGGGAACACAGATACGCAGTATTTT.

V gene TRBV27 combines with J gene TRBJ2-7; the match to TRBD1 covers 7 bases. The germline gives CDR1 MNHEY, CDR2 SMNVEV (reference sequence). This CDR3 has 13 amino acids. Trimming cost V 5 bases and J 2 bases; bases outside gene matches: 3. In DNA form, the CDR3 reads TGTGCCAGCAGTCAACAGGGGCCCTACGAGCAGTACTTC. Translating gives CASSQQGPYEQYF.

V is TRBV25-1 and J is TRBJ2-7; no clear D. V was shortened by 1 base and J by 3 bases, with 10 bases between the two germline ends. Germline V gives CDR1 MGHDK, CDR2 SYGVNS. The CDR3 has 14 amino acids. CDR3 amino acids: CASSELAEIYEQYF. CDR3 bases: TGTGCCAGCAGTGAATTGGCGGAGATCTACGAGCAGTACTTC.

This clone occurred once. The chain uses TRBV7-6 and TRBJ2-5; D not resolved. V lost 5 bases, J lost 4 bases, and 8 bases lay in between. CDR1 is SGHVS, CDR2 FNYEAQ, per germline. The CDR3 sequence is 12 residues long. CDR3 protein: CASSVLGETQYF. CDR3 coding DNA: TGTGCCAGCAGCGTCCTCGGAGAGACCCAGTACTTC.

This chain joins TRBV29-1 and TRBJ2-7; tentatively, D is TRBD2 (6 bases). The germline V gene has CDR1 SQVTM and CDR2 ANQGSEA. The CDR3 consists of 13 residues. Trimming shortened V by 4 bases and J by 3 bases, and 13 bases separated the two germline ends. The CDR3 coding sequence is TGCAGCGTTGGGACCTACGGGGGCTACGAGCAGTACTTC. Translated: CSVGTYGGYEQYF.

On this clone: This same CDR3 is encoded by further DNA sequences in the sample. CDR3 amino acids: CASSYDRGQETQYF. CDR3 nucleotides: TGTGCCAGCTCCTACGACAGGGGCCAAGAGACCCAGTACTTC. The chain links TRBV5-4 to TRBJ2-5, with TRBD1 identical over 8 bases. The CDR3 totals 14 residues. With 7 bases clipped from V and 1 base from J, the junction kept 6 bases outside the gene matches. The germline CDR1 and CDR2 sequences are SGHNT and YYREEE (reference sequence).

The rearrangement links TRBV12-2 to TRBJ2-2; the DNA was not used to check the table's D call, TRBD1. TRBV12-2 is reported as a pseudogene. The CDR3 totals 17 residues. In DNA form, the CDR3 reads TGTGCAAGTCGCTTAGCAATAGGGACAGGGGCGGTCGGGGAGCTGTTTTTT. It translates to CASRLAIGTGAVGELFF.

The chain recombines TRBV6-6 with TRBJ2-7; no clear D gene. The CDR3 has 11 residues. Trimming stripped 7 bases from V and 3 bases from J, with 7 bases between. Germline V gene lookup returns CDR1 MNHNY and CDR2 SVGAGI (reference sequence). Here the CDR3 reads CASTNYYEQYF. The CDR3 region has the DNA TGTGCCAGCACCAACTACTACGAGCAGTACTTC.

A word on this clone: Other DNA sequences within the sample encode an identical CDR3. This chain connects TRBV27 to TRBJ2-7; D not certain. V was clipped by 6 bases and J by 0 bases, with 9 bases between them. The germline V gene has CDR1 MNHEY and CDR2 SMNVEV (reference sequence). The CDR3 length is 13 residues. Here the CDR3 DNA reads TGTGCCAGCAGGGGCGGTAGCTCCTACGAGCAGTACTTC. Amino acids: CASRGGSSYEQYF.

The CDR3 DNA sequence: TGTGCCAGCAGTTATCTCCTCGGGGGGACAGGGTCGGGCTACACCTTC. Residues: CASSYLLGGTGSGYTF. The genes are TRBV6-5 and TRBJ1-2, with 9 bases fitting TRBD1. Unmatched junction bases numbered 13, after V lost 3 bases and J lost 8 bases. The CDR3 contains 16 residues. Germline V gene sequence: CDR1 MNHEY, CDR2 SVGAGI.

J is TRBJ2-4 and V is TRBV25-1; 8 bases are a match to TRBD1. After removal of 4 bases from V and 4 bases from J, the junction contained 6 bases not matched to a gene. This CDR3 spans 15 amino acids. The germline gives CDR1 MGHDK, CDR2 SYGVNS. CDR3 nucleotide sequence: TGTGCCAGCAGTGTGACAGGGGAAGGGAAAAACATTCAGTACTTC. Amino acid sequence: CASSVTGEGKNIQYF.

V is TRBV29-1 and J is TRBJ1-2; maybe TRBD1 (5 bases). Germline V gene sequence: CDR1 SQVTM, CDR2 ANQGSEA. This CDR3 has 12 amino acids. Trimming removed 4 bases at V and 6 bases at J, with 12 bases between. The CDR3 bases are TGCAGCGTTGTGTCAGGGAACCATGGCTACACCTTC. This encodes CSVVSGNHGYTF.

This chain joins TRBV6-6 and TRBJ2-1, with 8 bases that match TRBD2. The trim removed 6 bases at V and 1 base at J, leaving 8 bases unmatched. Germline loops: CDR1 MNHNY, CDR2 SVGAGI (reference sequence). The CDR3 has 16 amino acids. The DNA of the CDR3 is TGTGCCAGCAGCACTCGGGGGGGCTCTTCCTACAATGAGCAGTTCTTC. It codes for CASSTRGGSSYNEQFF.

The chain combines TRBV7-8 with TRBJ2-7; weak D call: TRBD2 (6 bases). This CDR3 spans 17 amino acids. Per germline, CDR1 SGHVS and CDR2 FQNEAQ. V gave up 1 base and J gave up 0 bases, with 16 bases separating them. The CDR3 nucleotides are TGTGCCAGCAGCTTAGGAGGAGCGGGTCGCGCCTCCTACGAGCAGTACTTC. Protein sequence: CASSLGGAGRASYEQYF.

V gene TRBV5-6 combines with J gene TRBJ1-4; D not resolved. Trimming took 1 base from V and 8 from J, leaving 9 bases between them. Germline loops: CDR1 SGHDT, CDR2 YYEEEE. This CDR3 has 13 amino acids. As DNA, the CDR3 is TGTGCCAGCAGCTTGCTGGCAAGCGAAAAACTGTTTTTT. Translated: CASSLLASEKLFF.